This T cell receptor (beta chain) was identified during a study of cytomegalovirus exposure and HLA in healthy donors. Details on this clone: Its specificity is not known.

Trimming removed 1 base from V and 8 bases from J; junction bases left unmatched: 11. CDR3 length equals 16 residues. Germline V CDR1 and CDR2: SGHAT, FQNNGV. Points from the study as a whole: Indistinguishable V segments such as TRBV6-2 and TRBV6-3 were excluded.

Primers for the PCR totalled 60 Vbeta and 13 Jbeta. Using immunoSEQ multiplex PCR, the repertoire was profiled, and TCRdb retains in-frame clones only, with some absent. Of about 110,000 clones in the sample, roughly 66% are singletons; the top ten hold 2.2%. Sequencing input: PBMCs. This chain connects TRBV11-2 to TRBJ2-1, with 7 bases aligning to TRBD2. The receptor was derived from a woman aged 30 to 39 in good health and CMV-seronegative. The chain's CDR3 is CASSLAPWTRSDEQFF. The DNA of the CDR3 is TGTGCCAGCAGCTTAGCTCCCTGGACTAGGTCGGATGAGCAGTTCTTC.